This T cell receptor (beta chain) was sequenced in a study of vaccination and CD4 T cells after COVID-19. On this clonotype: Its specificity is unknown.

The treatment: approximately 10-day PBMC culture with coronavirus spike peptide pools or control peptides (ViraFEST assay). Cell culture was performed with 2 million or so PBMCs per well in the presence of approximately 9.4 IU/ml IL-2 and 10 ug/ml peptide pools. Cells received half-medium changes with fresh IL-2 medium on days 3 and 7. Scientists ran DNA taken from cultured CD4+ T cells through the Oncomine TCR Beta short-read assay for sequencing. TCRdb processed the PCR reads anew with MiXCR; each CDR3 protein has one entry. The sample has under 25,000 distinct CDR3 sequences; around 50% are singletons. The source material was CD4+ T cells from blood, cultured in vitro. This clonotype was obtained from a human donor who had recovered from COVID-19.

The CDR3 DNA sequence: TGTGCCAGCAGCTTTCGCCAGGGGGCCGGCACAGATACGCAGTATTTT. Translating it yields CASSFRQGAGTDTQYF. This sequence joins TRBV5-8 and TRBJ2-3; 8 nucleotides agree with TRBD1. Germline assignment: CDR1 SGHTS and CDR2 YDEGEE. After removal of 2 bases from V and 1 base from J, the junction contained 6 bases not matched to a gene. The CDR3 is 16 amino acids. Full variable domain (missing parts from reference TRBV5-8 and TRBJ2-3): EAGVTQSPTHLIKTRGQQATLRCSPISGHTSVYWYQQALGLGLQFLLWYDEGEERNRGNFPPRFSGRQFPNYSSELNVNALELEDSALYLCASSFRQGAGTDTQYFGPGTRLTVL.